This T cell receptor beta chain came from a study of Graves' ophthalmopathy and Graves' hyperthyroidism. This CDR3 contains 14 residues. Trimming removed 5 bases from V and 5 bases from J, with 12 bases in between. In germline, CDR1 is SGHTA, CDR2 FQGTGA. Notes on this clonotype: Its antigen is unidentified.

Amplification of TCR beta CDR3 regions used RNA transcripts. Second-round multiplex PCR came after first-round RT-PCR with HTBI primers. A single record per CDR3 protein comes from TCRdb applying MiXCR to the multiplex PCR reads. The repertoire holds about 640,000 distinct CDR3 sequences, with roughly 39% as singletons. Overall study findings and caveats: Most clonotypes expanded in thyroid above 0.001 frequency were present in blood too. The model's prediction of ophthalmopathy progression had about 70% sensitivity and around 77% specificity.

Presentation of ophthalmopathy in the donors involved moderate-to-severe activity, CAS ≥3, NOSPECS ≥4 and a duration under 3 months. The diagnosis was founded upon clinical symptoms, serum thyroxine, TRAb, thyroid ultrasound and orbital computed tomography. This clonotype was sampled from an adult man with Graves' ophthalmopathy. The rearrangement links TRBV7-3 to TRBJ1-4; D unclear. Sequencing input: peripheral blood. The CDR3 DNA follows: TGTGCCAGCAGCCCCCGCCGGGCGAATGAAAAACTGTTTTTT. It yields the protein CASSPRRANEKLFF.